The clone carrying this T cell receptor (beta chain) came up many times. Its antigen is not known. The entry originates in a study of breast tumors, draining lymph nodes, adjacent tissues. Study-wide points: Tumor and nontumor repertoires were significantly more similar in luminal-like than in basal-like breast cancer. Tumor TCR diversity was below lymph nodes but above nontumor tissue.

CDR3 length: 16 residues. V lost 3 bases and J lost 3; bases outside the gene matches: 6. Germline V gene lookup returns CDR1 DFQATT and CDR2 SNEGSKA (reference sequence). TCRdb re-derived calls from the multiplex PCR reads in MiXCR, one entry per CDR3 protein. The sample lists approximately 120,000 distinct CDR3 sequences, 21% occurring once. Breast cancer patients provided tissue from their axillary draining lymph nodes. The V call is TRBV20-1, the J call TRBJ2-1; 12 bases are shared with TRBD2. Sample: axillary lymph node tissue. The receptor comes from a female donor with breast cancer. Some clones in this sample may be carry-over from other donors' samples. CDR3: CSARGLAGGHYNEQFF. In DNA form, the CDR3 reads TGCAGTGCTAGGGGGCTAGCGGGAGGGCACTACAATGAGCAGTTCTTC.